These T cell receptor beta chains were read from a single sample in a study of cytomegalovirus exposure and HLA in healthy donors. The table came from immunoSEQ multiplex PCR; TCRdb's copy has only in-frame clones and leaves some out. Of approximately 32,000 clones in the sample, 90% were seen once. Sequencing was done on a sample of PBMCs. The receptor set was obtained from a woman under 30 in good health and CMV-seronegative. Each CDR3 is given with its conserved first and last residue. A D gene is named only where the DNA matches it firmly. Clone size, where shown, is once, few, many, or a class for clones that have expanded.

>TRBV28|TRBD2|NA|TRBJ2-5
CASSGGETRYF
TGTGCCAGCAGTGGGGGGGAGACCCGGTACTTC
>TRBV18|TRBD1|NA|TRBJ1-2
CASSLNTGQAGYGYTF
TGTGCCAGCTCCCTAAATACGGGACAGGCGGGCTATGGCTACACCTTC
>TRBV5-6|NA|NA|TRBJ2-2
CASSLGHPNTGELFF
TGTGCCAGCAGCTTAGGACACCCGAACACCGGGGAGCTGTTTTTT
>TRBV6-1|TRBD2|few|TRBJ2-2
CASSELAGGTGELFF
TGTGCCAGCAGTGAACTAGCGGGAGGCACCGGGGAGCTGTTTTTT
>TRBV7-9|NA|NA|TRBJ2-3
CASSLADPGDTQYF
TGTGCCAGCAGCTTAGCTGACCCAGGAGATACGCAGTATTTT
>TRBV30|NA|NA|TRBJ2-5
CAWRVTETQYF
TGTGCCTGGAGGGTTACTGAGACCCAGTACTTC
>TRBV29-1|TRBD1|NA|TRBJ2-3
CSVVTDRRDTQYF
TGCAGCGTTGTTACGGACAGGAGAGATACGCAGTATTTT
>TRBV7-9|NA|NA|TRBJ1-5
CASSSGRKTGASQPQHF
TGTGCCAGCAGCTCAGGACGGAAGACAGGCGCAAGTCAGCCCCAGCATTTT
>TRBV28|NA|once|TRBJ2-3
CASSLTSTGMTDTQYF
TGTGCCAGCAGCCTCACCTCGACTGGCATGACAGATACGCAGTATTTT
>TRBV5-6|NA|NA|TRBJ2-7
CASSLYQVAYEQYF
TGTGCCAGCAGCTTGTATCAGGTGGCCTACGAGCAGTACTTC
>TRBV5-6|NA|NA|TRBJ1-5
CASSWSGDNQPQHF
TGTGCCAGCAGCTGGTCAGGGGATAATCAGCCCCAGCATTTT
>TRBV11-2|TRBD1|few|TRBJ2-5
CASSRDREKETQYF
TGTGCCAGCAGCAGGGACAGAGAAAAAGAGACCCAGTACTTC
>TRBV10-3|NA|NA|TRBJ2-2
CACAGELFF
TGTGCTTGCGCCGGGGAGCTGTTTTTT
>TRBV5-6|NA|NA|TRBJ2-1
CASSLDYPIYEQFF
TGTGCCAGCAGTCTGGACTATCCGATATATGAGCAGTTCTTC
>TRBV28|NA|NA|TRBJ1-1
CASSFPELTEAFF
TGTGCCAGCAGTTTCCCTGAGTTAACTGAAGCTTTCTTT
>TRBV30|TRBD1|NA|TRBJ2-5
CAWSQGTGGIETQYF
TGTGCCTGGAGTCAAGGGACAGGGGGTATTGAGACCCAGTACTTC
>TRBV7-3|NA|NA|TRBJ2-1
CASSLSGNEQFF
TGTGCCAGCAGCTTATCAGGGAATGAGCAGTTCTTC
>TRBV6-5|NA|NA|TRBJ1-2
CASSYSQGNFRYGYTF
TGTGCCAGCAGTTACTCCCAGGGGAATTTCCGTTATGGCTACACCTTC
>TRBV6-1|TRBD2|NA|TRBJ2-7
CASSEVAGGSYEQYF
TGTGCCAGCAGTGAAGTTGCGGGGGGGTCCTACGAGCAGTACTTC
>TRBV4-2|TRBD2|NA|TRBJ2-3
CASSRRLAGASGTDTQYF
TGTGCCAGCAGCCGACGACTAGCGGGAGCGTCGGGCACAGATACGCAGTATTTT
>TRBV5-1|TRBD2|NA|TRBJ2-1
CASSRHSGSYNEQFF
TGCGCCAGCAGCAGACATAGCGGGAGTTACAATGAGCAGTTCTTC
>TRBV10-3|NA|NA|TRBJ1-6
CAISEGRGDSPLHF
TGTGCCATCAGTGAGGGCCGCGGAGATTCACCCCTCCACTTT
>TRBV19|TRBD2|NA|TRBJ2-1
CASSIGLASGFSDEQFF
TGTGCCAGTAGTATAGGGTTGGCTAGCGGGTTTAGCGATGAGCAGTTCTTC
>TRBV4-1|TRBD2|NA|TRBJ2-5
CASSQGLAGGQETQYF
TGCGCCAGCAGCCAAGGACTAGCGGGGGGCCAAGAGACCCAGTACTTC
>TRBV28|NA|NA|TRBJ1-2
CASSLDRLGYTF
TGTGCCAGCAGTCTTGACAGGCTTGGCTACACCTTC
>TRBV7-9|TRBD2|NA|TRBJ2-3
CASSLAGGPQYF
TGTGCCAGCAGCCTTGCGGGGGGTCCGCAGTATTTT
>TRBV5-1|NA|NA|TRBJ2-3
CASSFTPDGGTDTQYF
TGCGCCAGCAGCTTTACGCCTGACGGGGGCACAGATACGCAGTATTTT
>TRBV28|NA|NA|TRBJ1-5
CASSQTAQSWPQHF
TGTGCCAGCAGTCAGACAGCCCAATCTTGGCCCCAGCATTTT
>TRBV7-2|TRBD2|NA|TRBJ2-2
CASSFWTSDTGELFF
TGTGCCAGCAGCTTCTGGACTAGCGACACCGGGGAGCTGTTTTTT
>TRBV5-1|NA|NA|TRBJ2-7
CASSPEGGSGYEQYF
TGCGCCAGCAGCCCCGAAGGGGGATCTGGCTACGAGCAGTACTTC
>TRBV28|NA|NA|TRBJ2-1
CASRTSGASSYNEQFF
TGTGCCAGCAGAACCTCAGGGGCGAGCTCCTACAATGAGCAGTTCTTC
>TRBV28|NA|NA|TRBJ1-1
CASSLRRVGSTEAFF
TGTGCCAGCAGTTTAAGGCGGGTTGGTAGCACTGAAGCTTTCTTT
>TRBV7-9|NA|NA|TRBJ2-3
CASSFGGEADTQYF
TGTGCCAGCAGCTTCGGGGGAGAGGCAGATACGCAGTATTTT
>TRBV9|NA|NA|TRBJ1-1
CASSVAQGAATEAFF
TGTGCCAGCAGCGTAGCTCAAGGGGCGGCCACTGAAGCTTTCTTT
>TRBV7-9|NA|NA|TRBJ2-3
CASSLFLGASTDTQYF
TGTGCCAGCAGCTTATTTCTGGGGGCGAGCACAGATACGCAGTATTTT
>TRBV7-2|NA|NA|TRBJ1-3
CASSLIQGRGNTIYF
TGTGCCAGCAGTCTCATCCAGGGGCGAGGAAACACCATATATTTT
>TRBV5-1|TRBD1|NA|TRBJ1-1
CASSLPGTGRNTEAFF
TGCGCCAGCAGCTTGCCCGGGACAGGGAGGAACACTGAAGCTTTCTTT
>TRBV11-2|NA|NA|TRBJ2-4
CASSSDEGTKNIQYF
TGTGCCAGCAGCTCGGATGAGGGAACCAAAAACATTCAGTACTTC
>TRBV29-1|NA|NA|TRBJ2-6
CSVASSLPGANVLTF
TGCAGCGTTGCTAGCTCACTCCCTGGGGCCAACGTCCTGACTTTC
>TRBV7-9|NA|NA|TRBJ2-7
CSSSFRGGWEQYF
TGTTCCAGCAGCTTTAGGGGAGGCTGGGAGCAGTACTTC
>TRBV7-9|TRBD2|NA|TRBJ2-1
CASSSLTGTSGSYNEQFF
TGTGCCAGCAGCTCACTTACGGGGACTAGCGGATCTTACAATGAGCAGTTCTTC
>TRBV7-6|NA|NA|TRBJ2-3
CASSSLASTDTQYF
TGTGCCAGCAGCTCCTTAGCGAGCACAGATACGCAGTATTTT
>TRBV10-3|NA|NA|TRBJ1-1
CAISYGGMDTEAFF
TGTGCCATCAGTTACGGCGGTATGGACACTGAAGCTTTCTTT
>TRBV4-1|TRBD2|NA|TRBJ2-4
CASSQDLRTSGKNIQYF
TGCGCCAGCAGCCAAGATCTCCGGACTAGCGGAAAAAACATTCAGTACTTC
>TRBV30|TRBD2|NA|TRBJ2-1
CAWSVPGLAGSYSYNEQFF
TGTGCCTGGAGTGTCCCCGGACTAGCGGGATCCTATTCCTACAATGAGCAGTTCTTC
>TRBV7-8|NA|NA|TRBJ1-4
CASSLLGGLNEKLFF
TGTGCCAGCAGCTTACTTGGGGGACTTAATGAAAAACTGTTTTTT
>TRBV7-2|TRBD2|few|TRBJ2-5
CASSLPKTSGKYQETQYF
TGTGCCAGCAGCTTACCCAAGACTAGCGGGAAGTACCAAGAGACCCAGTACTTC
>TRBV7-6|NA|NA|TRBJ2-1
CASSRRGTYNEQFF
TGTGCCAGCAGCCGTAGGGGTACCTACAATGAGCAGTTCTTC
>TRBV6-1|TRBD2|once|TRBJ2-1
CASSGTSGSYNEQFF
TGTGCCAGCAGTGGGACTAGCGGGTCCTACAATGAGCAGTTCTTC
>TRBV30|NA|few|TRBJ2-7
CAWSPGLKGEQYF
TGTGCCTGGAGTCCGGGCCTTAAGGGGGAGCAGTACTTC
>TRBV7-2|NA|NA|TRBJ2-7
CASSFSYEQYF
TGTGCCAGCAGCTTTTCGTACGAGCAGTACTTC
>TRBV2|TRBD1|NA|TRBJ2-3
CAGGTGDTDTQYF
TGTGCCGGGGGGACAGGGGATACAGATACGCAGTATTTT
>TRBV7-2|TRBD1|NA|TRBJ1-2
CASSPRQGAGGYTF
TGTGCCAGCAGCCCTCGACAGGGGGCGGGGGGCTACACCTTC
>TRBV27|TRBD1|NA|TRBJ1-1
CASSTTGGSAFF
TGTGCCAGCAGTACGACAGGGGGATCAGCTTTCTTT
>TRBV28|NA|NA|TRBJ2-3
CASTRSPSTDTQYF
TGTGCCAGCACACGGTCCCCTAGCACAGATACGCAGTATTTT
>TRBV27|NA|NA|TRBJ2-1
CASSLLSNYNEQFF
TGTGCCAGCAGTTTATTGTCCAACTACAATGAGCAGTTCTTC